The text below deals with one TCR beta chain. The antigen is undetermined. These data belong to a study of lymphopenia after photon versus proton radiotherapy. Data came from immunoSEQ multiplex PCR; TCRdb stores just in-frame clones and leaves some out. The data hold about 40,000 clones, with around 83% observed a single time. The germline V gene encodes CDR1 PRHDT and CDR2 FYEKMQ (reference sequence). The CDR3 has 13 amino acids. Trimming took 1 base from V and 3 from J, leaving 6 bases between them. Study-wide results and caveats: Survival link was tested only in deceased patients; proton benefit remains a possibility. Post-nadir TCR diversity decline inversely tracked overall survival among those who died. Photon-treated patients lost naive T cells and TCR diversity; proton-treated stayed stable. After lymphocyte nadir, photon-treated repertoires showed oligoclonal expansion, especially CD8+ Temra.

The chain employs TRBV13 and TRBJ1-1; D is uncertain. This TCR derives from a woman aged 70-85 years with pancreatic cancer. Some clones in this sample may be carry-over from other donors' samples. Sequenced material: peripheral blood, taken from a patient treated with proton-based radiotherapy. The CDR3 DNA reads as TGTGCCAGCAGCTTAGTAGGGTACACTGAAGCTTTCTTT. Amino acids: CASSLVGYTEAFF. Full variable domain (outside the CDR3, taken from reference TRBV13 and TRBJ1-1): AAGVIQSPRHLIKEKRETATLKCYPIPRHDTVYWYQQGPGQDPQFLISFYEKMQSDKGSIPDRFSAQQFSDYHSELNMSSLELGDSALYFCASSLVGYTEAFFGQGTRLTVV.